This T cell receptor (beta chain) was identified during a study of blood T cell repertoires in COVID-19. Whole-study context: The United States, Italy and Spain supplied acute and convalescent COVID-19 samples.

Per the original data handling: Researchers report that nucleated cell counts were estimated from reference gene primer amplification. The table came from immunoSEQ multiplex PCR; TCRdb's copy has only in-frame clones and leaves some out. Clone size and V and J calls were adopted from that table, with D and trimming inferred from the DNA. The table shows around 310,000 clones, with about 91% occurring only once. The germline V and J ends were trimmed by 0 bases and 11 bases, with 14 bases remaining between them. CDR3 size: 15 residues. The germline gives CDR1 KGHSH, CDR2 LQKENI. The sample comprised peripheral blood. The sequence derives from an older woman with acute or convalescent COVID-19. The J gene is TRBJ1-6, the V gene TRBV18; TRBD1 is a possible D gene (5 bases). CDR3 region: CASSPPGQAGTPLHF. CDR3 DNA sequence: TGTGCCAGCTCACCACCGGGGCAGGCTGGGACACCCCTCCACTTT. Full variable domain (missing parts from reference TRBV18 and TRBJ1-6): NAGVMQNPRHLVRRRGQEARLRCSPMKGHSHVYWYRQLPEEGLKFMVYLQKENIIDESGMPKERFSAEFPKEGPSILRIQQVVRGDSAAYFCASSPPGQAGTPLHFGNGTRLTVT.